These T cell receptor beta chains were read from a single sample in a study of T cell responses to AZD1222 COVID-19 vaccine. Method: immunoSEQ multiplex PCR; TCRdb's copy keeps in-frame clones and lacks some. The sample includes 130,000 or so clones, over 90% of them seen just once. This specimen was peripheral blood, taken on day 0 of AZD1222 vaccination. Source of these receptors: an adult in good health. CDR3s include the opening cysteine and the closing phenylalanine or tryptophan. A D gene is named only where the DNA matches it firmly. Where a row states a size, it is once, few, many or the class of an expanded clone; other rows omit it.

DNA | CDR3 | J | D | V | size
TGTGCCAGCAGTGGAACAGGGAATCAGCCCCAGCATTTT | CASSGTGNQPQHF | TRBJ1-5 | - | TRBV12-3/TRBV12-4 | -
TGTGCCAGCAGCCAAGATATGGGGGAAGCGGATGGCTACACCTTC | CASSQDMGEADGYTF | TRBJ1-2 | - | TRBV4-2 | -
TGCAGTGCCCAGGGAAATGAGCAGTTCTTC | CSAQGNEQFF | TRBJ2-1 | - | TRBV20-1 | once
TGTGCCAGCAGTAAGGGGGCATATGGCTACACCTTC | CASSKGAYGYTF | TRBJ1-2 | TRBD1 | TRBV27 | once
TGTGCCAGCAGCTCCCTCCCCGTCGCGAGGAGCACTGAAGCTTTCTTT | CASSSLPVARSTEAFF | TRBJ1-1 | - | TRBV7-6 | -
TGTGCCAGCAGCGTAGGACTGACAGGGGATGGAAACACCATATATTTT | CASSVGLTGDGNTIYF | TRBJ1-3 | TRBD1 | TRBV9 | few
TGTGCCAGCAGTAAAGACGGACAAGTCCCCTCTGGGGCCAACGTCCTGACTTTC | CASSKDGQVPSGANVLTF | TRBJ2-6 | - | TRBV6-1 | -
TGTGCCAGCAGTGATACAGGGGATCAGCCCCAGCATTTT | CASSDTGDQPQHF | TRBJ1-5 | TRBD1 | TRBV6-1 | -
TGTGCAAGTCGCTTAGAGCCTGGGGCGTGGGGGTTAGGTGGGAATGAGCAGTTCTTC | CASRLEPGAWGLGGNEQFF | TRBJ2-1 | - | TRBV12-2 | few
TGTGCCAGCAAACAGGGACCTAATGAAAAACTGTTTTTT | CASKQGPNEKLFF | TRBJ1-4 | - | TRBV6-5 | -
TGTGCCAGCAGCTTCGTCGGGACTAACTATGGCTACACCTTC | CASSFVGTNYGYTF | TRBJ1-2 | - | TRBV5-6 | -
TGTGCCAGCAGTTACGGGGGAACTAATGAAAAACTGTTTTTT | CASSYGGTNEKLFF | TRBJ1-4 | - | TRBV6-5 | -
TGTGCCAGCAGCCATGGCCTATACGAGCAGTACTTC | CASSHGLYEQYF | TRBJ2-7 | - | TRBV3-1/TRBV3-2 | -
TGTGCCACCAGCAGAATGACAGGGGGCGGGTTTGAAGCTTTCTTT | CATSRMTGGGFEAFF | TRBJ1-1 | TRBD1 | TRBV15 | -
TGTGCCAGCAGTTACGGTCTTAAAGCGAGCAATTTAATCTACGAGCAGTACTTC | CASSYGLKASNLIYEQYF | TRBJ2-7 | - | TRBV6-2/TRBV6-3 | -
TGTGCCAGCAGTGAAATCCTTCGAAACTATGGCTACACCTTC | CASSEILRNYGYTF | TRBJ1-2 | - | TRBV2 | -
TGTGCCAGCAGTCCACGCCTTACAGGGATTAACACCGGGGAGCTGTTTTTT | CASSPRLTGINTGELFF | TRBJ2-2 | - | TRBV27 | -
TGTGCCAGCAGCTTCCTCCAGGGTCCCTACGAGCAGTACTTC | CASSFLQGPYEQYF | TRBJ2-7 | - | TRBV7-8 | -
TGTGCCAGTAGTATCGGCGGGTTGACTGAAGCTTTCTTT | CASSIGGLTEAFF | TRBJ1-1 | - | TRBV19 | -
TGCGCCAGCACCCCCAGGACAGGGGGCAATCAGCCCCAGCATTTT | CASTPRTGGNQPQHF | TRBJ1-5 | TRBD1 | TRBV4-1 | few
TGTGCCAGCTCACAGGGGGAGGCCACTGAAGCTTTCTTT | CASSQGEATEAFF | TRBJ1-1 | - | TRBV18 | -
TGTGCCAGCAGCTTAGCAGGGCATAGAACCTATGGCTACACCTTC | CASSLAGHRTYGYTF | TRBJ1-2 | - | TRBV7-9 | -
TGTGCCAGCAGTCCCACCAAGGACAGGTATCAGCCCCAGCATTTT | CASSPTKDRYQPQHF | TRBJ1-5 | TRBD1 | TRBV6-2/TRBV6-3 | once
TGTGCCAGCAGCTTAGGACAGGGTTTCGAAAAACTGTTTTTT | CASSLGQGFEKLFF | TRBJ1-4 | TRBD1 | TRBV11-2 | -
TGTGCCACCAGTGGAGGGAGGCACCAGCCCCAGCATTTT | CATSGGRHQPQHF | TRBJ1-5 | - | TRBV24-1 | -
TGCGCCAGCAGCTTGGGAGCGGGGGGGTACAATGAGCAGTTCTTC | CASSLGAGGYNEQFF | TRBJ2-1 | TRBD2 | TRBV5-1 | -
TGTGCCAGCAGACCGGACAGGCGGAATGAAAAACTGTTTTTT | CASRPDRRNEKLFF | TRBJ1-4 | TRBD1 | TRBV7-9 | once
TGTGCCAGCAGCTTGGGAGATGAAAAACTGTTTTTT | CASSLGDEKLFF | TRBJ1-4 | - | TRBV5-4 | -
TGTGCCAGCAGCCGGGGAGGCGCAGATACGCAGTATTTT | CASSRGGADTQYF | TRBJ2-3 | - | TRBV5-5 | -
TGCGCCAGCAGCCATAGGCTAGGACAGGGTTGGAATCAGCCCCAGCATTTT | CASSHRLGQGWNQPQHF | TRBJ1-5 | TRBD1 | TRBV4-1 | -
TGCGCCAGCAGTGAACGGGGGGTCGTTCAGCCCCAGCATTTT | CASSERGVVQPQHF | TRBJ1-5 | - | TRBV10-1 | -
TGTGCCAGCAGTGAATATCGGGATAATCAGCCCCAGCATTTT | CASSEYRDNQPQHF | TRBJ1-5 | - | TRBV25-1 | -
TGTGCCAGCAACGGGGGATCCTATAATTCACCCCTCCACTTT | CASNGGSYNSPLHF | TRBJ1-6 | - | TRBV7-9 | once
TGTGCCACCGTTGACAGGGGAGGCTACACCTTC | CATVDRGGYTF | TRBJ1-2 | TRBD1 | TRBV2 | -
TGTGCCAGCAGCTTAGGGTACTCCGGACAGGGGCTAGTTAATGAAAAACTGTTTTTT | CASSLGYSGQGLVNEKLFF | TRBJ1-4 | TRBD1 | TRBV7-9 | -
TGTGCCAGCAGTTACCTACAGGGCGGTGAAGCTTTCTTT | CASSYLQGGEAFF | TRBJ1-1 | - | TRBV6-5 | -
TGTGCCAGTACCCCACCACCAGGATCACCTGGAAACACCATATATTTT | CASTPPPGSPGNTIYF | TRBJ1-3 | - | TRBV19 | -
TGTGCCAGCAGCCTAAGCCGTAATGAAAAACTGTTTTTT | CASSLSRNEKLFF | TRBJ1-4 | - | TRBV11-2 | once
TGCAGTGCTAGTGGGGACCGTACGCGCTATGGCTACACCTTC | CSASGDRTRYGYTF | TRBJ1-2 | - | TRBV20-1 | -
TGTGCCAGCAGCTTGGGAGGTACAGGGGCGGGCACCGGGGAGCTGTTTTTT | CASSLGGTGAGTGELFF | TRBJ2-2 | TRBD1 | TRBV5-4 | -